The TCR beta chain described here comes from a study of cytomegalovirus exposure and HLA in healthy donors (dated by TCRdb to about 2017). About the full investigation: An earlier analysis of some 550 of the donors reported roughly 300 Gb of sequence data and 117 million unique TCR beta sequences from roughly 200 million T cells. The study profiled the T cell repertoires of approximately 700 subjects by immunosequencing and related them to cytomegalovirus serostatus. A later genetic analysis took genome-wide SNP genotypes for about 65% of the roughly 670 donors and used that subset as a discovery cohort. An early release covering roughly 640 HLA-typed donors comprised roughly 300 gigabases of sequencing data and tens of millions of unique TCR sequences. Typing coverage differed by locus: A, B, C, DRB1 and DQB1 were typed in roughly 629-630 donors, DQA1 in 522, DPA1 in 600 to 610, and DPB1 in around 490. Every discovery cohort repertoire had been produced on one sequencing platform. A later analysis re-examined previously published TCR beta repertoires from hundreds of donors and added high-resolution HLA genotyping to investigate patterns of TCR occurrence. In an earlier analysis of more than 550 of the donors, high-throughput TCR beta sequencing was used to judge whether each TCR beta V gene segment behaved as functional or pseudogenic. The later analysis used no new phenotypic data to find candidate immune exposures, relying instead on TCR beta sequences and their occurrence across donors. Donor age, sex, ethnicity and CMV serostatus were compiled together with the repertoire data. To predict cytomegalovirus infection status, the study brought together high-throughput TCR immunosequencing, statistical association of individual TCRs with disease status, and machine learning. Both class I and class II loci were covered by HLA typing, at four-digit resolution. Among a few hundred genotyped donors of the cohort, an average of 235,054 unique TCR beta nucleotide sequences were sequenced per donor, roughly 20% of them non-productive. Along with the approximately 700-subject first cohort, a separate validation cohort of about 110 different subjects was used. Of the roughly 390 genotyped donors, 81% were placed in the genetic ancestry cluster associated with self-reported Caucasian donors. The study was designed to test whether signatures of past pathogen exposure could be identified by cataloging public T cell receptors. Several DR-DQ haplotypes were treated as single units for association and clustering because of strong linkage in the cohort.

The cohort was made up of several hundred healthy bone marrow donors. At the time of sampling, all cohort members were nominally healthy, though unrecorded immune exposures were likely present. The donor tested CMV seropositive, placing the donor among the 290 or so seropositive members of the cohort. A peripheral blood sample was provided by each donor, and peripheral blood mononuclear cells were used for TCR beta sequencing. The Qiagen DNeasy Blood Extraction Kit was used to extract genomic DNA from the blood cell samples. Library preparation employed the immunoSEQ multiplex PCR assay. A mixture of 60 forward primers for TCR Vbeta segments and 13 reverse primers for TCR Jbeta segments was used in the multiplex PCR. The CDR3 region of rearranged TCR beta genes was amplified from genomic DNA with a multiplex PCR assay. Amplified TCR beta libraries were sequenced as 87-base-pair reads on the Illumina HiSeq System. The paper's processing steps were these. Across the 600 to 700 repertoires, a later analysis counted roughly 77 million unique TCR beta chains, approximately 12 million of which were shared by at least two donors. To remove PCR and sequencing errors, raw reads were error-corrected and collapsed into unique sequences using a nearest-neighbor algorithm that merged closely related sequences. CDR3 sequences were aligned to IMGT reference sequences to assign V, D and J gene segments. For a sequence to be retained, a match of at least six nucleotides to both a V gene segment and a J gene segment was required. A rearrangement was called productive if the CDR3 had no stop codons and remained in frame with V and J, and every other rearrangement was called non-productive. Following IMGT convention, CDR3 was defined as the stretch from the second conserved V-encoded cysteine up to the conserved J-encoded phenylalanine. Sequences without an unambiguous match to a single V gene segment were excluded from the earlier analysis of a few hundred of the donors. In an earlier analysis of approximately 500 of the donors, a V segment was called functional when productive rearrangements were above 56.7%, and segregating when the standard deviation between donors exceeded 5%. A statistical classification framework was built to diagnose cytomegalovirus status from the catalog of TCR beta chain sequences. A later analysis assigned V and J genes by comparing TCR nucleotide sequences with IMGT/GENE-DB human TR gene sequences. In a later analysis, CDR3 sequences and most-parsimonious VDJ recombination scenarios were assigned using the TCRdist pipeline. In a later analysis, each TCR beta chain was defined by its CDR3 amino acid sequence together with its V-gene family, and reads without a unique V-gene family were excluded. To address suspected cross-contamination and a sequencing artifact, a later analysis removed some 620 highly shared, low-generation-probability nucleotide sequences. For each public chain, a later analysis derived a clonal expansion index from normalized ranks of inferred template counts within each repertoire. In a later analysis, generation probabilities were computed with a VDJ recombination model fitted to out-of-frame rearrangements, and the resulting probabilities were checked against IGoR. In a later analysis, TCR-TCR, TCR-HLA and TCR-CMV co-occurrence was scored with hypergeometric tests, and a repertoire-size bias correction was applied to TCR pairs. False discovery rates were estimated in a later analysis by permuting HLA or CMV assignments 20 times. In a later analysis, co-occurring TCRs were grouped using DBSCAN, with TCRdist sequence similarity added in when clustering inside HLA-allele-positive subsets. Co-occurrence clustering excluded repertoires with fewer than 30,000 or more than 120,000 public chains, plus five with anomalous nucleotide sharing. TCRdb took this table from immuneACCESS and kept in-frame rearrangements with V and J called. Such tables lack part of the clones; where checked against another copy, unresolved V genes explain under half of the gap, and the rest is unexplained. The V and J calls and clone size come from that table; D and trimming were worked out from the DNA. This sample gives approximately 72,000 clones in total; about 66% of them show up just once. The leading ten clones occupy roughly a fifth of the sample.

This clone came up a few times. What this receptor recognizes is not known. The sample holds no much larger clone one base away, and base qualities are not on file. Beyond this particular receptor, the publication reports: A later analysis found that most CMV-associated TCR beta chains appeared HLA-restricted, with HLA associations seemingly driven largely by CMV exposure. Because HLA typing was missing for some donors at each locus, association tests included only the typed subset. A later genetic analysis reported fewer N-insertions in productive TCRs among donors in an Asian-associated ancestry cluster than the roughly 650-donor mean. In a later analysis, HLA-associated TCR beta chains showed more clonal expansion and lower generation probabilities than non-associated chains that were equally common. An earlier analysis of several hundred of the donors showed that most TCR beta V segments appeared in productive rearrangements either about 87% or about 30% of the time, which broadly matched IMGT annotations. This cohort had only TCR beta chains sequenced, and the lack of alpha or paired-chain data limited which features could be detected. In a later analysis, more than 15,000 TCR beta sequences were associated with specific HLA alleles at a false discovery rate of 0.05. A further reported finding was that TCR beta sequences accurately predicted the HLA-A and HLA-B alleles for most subjects in the first cohort. A later analysis reported that several top co-occurrence clusters appeared linked to parvovirus B19, influenza, CMV and Epstein-Barr virus. Correlated functional status among segregating V segments might be attributable to linkage disequilibrium, but an unknown experimental factor could not be ruled out. In a later genetic analysis, a missense DCLRE1C variant was associated with V-gene and J-gene trimming of TCR beta chains, and the association was replicated in an independent cohort. The authors suggested that the approach could potentially be generalized to other disease states and immunological phenotypes. Most TCR sequences were observed very rarely across donors, whereas some public TCRs were present in many individuals. A total of 150 or so TCR beta chains were listed by the study as associated with cytomegalovirus. The presence/absence analyses assumed that sequencing depth was roughly uniform across donors, and that assumption may not be true. In vitro tests confirmed that a few of the cytomegalovirus-associated TCR beta chains recognize cytomegalovirus antigens. Cytomegalovirus status was reported to be diagnosed by the classifier with high specificity and sensitivity in both the original and validation cohorts. A cluster of highly shared sequence variants was judged likely to represent a technical artifact of the sequencing pipeline. Assigning TCR associations to individual alleles was difficult when HLA alleles, especially DR and DQ, strongly co-occurred. According to a later analysis, TCR association rates differed among HLA loci, with DRB1 alleles showing the most associated TCRs and HLA-C alleles showing the fewest. Because the 87-base-pair reads could not distinguish some IMGT-functional V segments, including TRBV6-2 and TRBV6-3, those segments were excluded. For the cohort, immune exposure information was limited to CMV serostatus. About 17 rarely observed V segments, including chromosome 9 orphons, were excluded from the earlier analysis of some 590 of the donors because counts were too low.

The V end loses 4 bases and the J end loses 1 base, and a stretch of 10 bases separates them. The CDR3 starts with the cysteine, ends with the phenylalanine, and has 15 residues. Only the CDR3 part of the read is kept: 45 bases, read in frame from the first base. CDR1 and CDR2 are read off the germline V gene (reference sequence) as MNHEY and SMNVEV. Source material: PBMCs. Recombination linked TRBV27 to TRBJ2-2, and the D gene may be TRBD2, 6 bases matching. This clonotype was obtained from a man aged 40-55 years in good health and CMV-seropositive. The sequenced DNA is TGTGCCAGCAGTTCGGCGGGACTGAACACCGGGGAGCTGTTTTTT. This translates into CASSSAGLNTGELFF.